The source of this T cell receptor (beta chain) is a study of T-cell memory formation after mild COVID-19. This clonotype was seen a handful of times. TCRdb fed the 5' RACE reads into MiXCR, producing one record per CDR3 protein. This sample has 150,000 to 200,000 distinct CDR3 sequences, with about a sixth found just once. J gave up 6 bases and V 3 bases, and 10 bases lay outside the gene matches. The CDR3 has 16 residues. Germline CDR1 reads SGHTA; CDR2 reads FQGNSA. This TCR came from an adult woman who had mild COVID-19 (a few samples of this study predate the infection). Cell type and time point are not known. V usage is TRBV7-2 and J usage is TRBJ2-2; 7 nucleotides agree with TRBD2. The sample consisted of PBMCs or a T cell subset sorted from them (not recorded which). DNA of the CDR3: TGTGCCAGCAGCTTGAAGTTGAAAGCGGGGCCCGGGGAGCTGTTTTTT. Translating gives CASSLKLKAGPGELFF.